Listed here are 24 T cell receptor beta chains from one sample, sequenced in a study of monozygotic twins with inflammatory bowel disease. With the 5' RACE reads reprocessed, TCRdb shows one record per CDR3 protein and no DNA. The sample table sets out fewer than 450,000 distinct CDR3 sequences. The sequenced material came from blood. The receptors originated from a human donor with ulcerative colitis or Crohn's disease, or a healthy co-twin of an affected twin (not recorded which).

This chain joins TRBV12-3 or TRBV12-4 and TRBJ2-5. The CDR3 extends over 14 amino acids. The CDR3 spells CASSFRTDQETQYF.

The chain is built from TRBV27 and TRBJ1-1. The CDR3 runs to 12 residues. Germline values: CDR1 MNHEY, CDR2 SMNVEV (reference sequence). The CDR3 region is CASSLSGVSTFF.

This chain links TRBV15 with TRBJ2-1; there is no DNA to check the TCRdb D call of TRBD2. This CDR3 is 18 amino acids long. Looked up from germline, CDR1 is LNHNV and CDR2 is YYDKDF (reference sequence). Here the CDR3 reads CATSRSRELAGEGNEQFF.

This chain links TRBV9 with TRBJ1-5; TCRdb proposes TRBD1, but this gene call is untestable without DNA. CDR1 is SGDLS, CDR2 YYNGEE, per germline. There are 14 residues in the CDR3. This chain's CDR3 is CASSGGQYNQPQHF.

The genes are TRBV5-1 and TRBJ2-5; TCRdb returns TRBD1, unconfirmable since there is no DNA. CDR1 SGHRS and CDR2 YFSETQ come from the germline V gene. The CDR3 extends over 17 amino acids. The CDR3 sequence is CASRRGQQGRVRETQYF. The variable domain in full, with the rest retrieved from reference TRBV5-1 and TRBJ2-5, is KAGVTQTPRYLIKTRGQQVTLSCSPISGHRSVSWYQQTPGQGLQFLFEYFSETQRNKGNFPGRFSGRQFSNSRSEMNVSTLELGDSALYLCASRRGQQGRVRETQYFGPGTRLLVL.

The J gene is TRBJ2-2, the V gene TRBV19; without DNA, the TCRdb call of TRBD2 cannot be checked. CDR1 is LNHDA and CDR2 is SQIVND in the germline V gene (reference sequence). The length of the CDR3 is 19 residues. CDR3: CASSLLGLAGAHNTGELFF.

The rearrangement joins TRBV12-3 or TRBV12-4 to TRBJ2-3; TCRdb proposes TRBD1, but this gene call is untestable without DNA. The CDR3 is 15 residues long. CDR3 amino acids: CASSLRGRSSDTQYF.

The V call is TRBV9, the J call TRBJ1-1. The CDR3 contains 14 residues. Per germline, CDR1 SGDLS and CDR2 YYNGEE. This CDR3 reads CASSATSPDTEAFF.

V is TRBV20-1 and J is TRBJ2-1; the TCRdb call, TRBD2, lacks DNA for checking. This CDR3 comprises 16 residues. The germline gives CDR1 DFQATT, CDR2 SNEGSKA (reference sequence). The CDR3 region is CSAGTSGGAGYNEQFF.

The rearrangement links TRBV20-1 to TRBJ2-3; as DNA is missing, the TRBD1 call by TCRdb cannot be tested. Germline lookup yields CDR1 DFQATT and CDR2 SNEGSKA (reference sequence). This CDR3 contains 14 residues. CDR3 sequence reads: CSALNRGSTDTQYF.

This clonotype is medium-sized by frequency. The rearrangement uses TRBV25-1 and TRBJ2-5; TCRdb's D call of TRBD2 is untestable without DNA. Germline CDR1 MGHDK, CDR2 SYGVNS. The CDR3 is 13 residues long. The CDR3 here is CASSVAGIETQYF.

This chain uses TRBV6-5 with TRBJ1-4; TCRdb returns TRBD1, unconfirmable since there is no DNA. The CDR3 spans 16 residues. CDR1 and CDR2 (germline): MNHEY, SVGAGI. Here the CDR3 reads CASSYAVGQVNEKLFF.

The CDR3 loop reads CASSYSWGGQTYEQYF. This chain links TRBV6-5 with TRBJ2-7; TCRdb's assignment of TRBD2 cannot be checked, as there is no DNA. The CDR3 has 16 residues. Germline CDR1 and CDR2: MNHEY and SVGAGI.

The V gene is TRBV4-2, the J gene TRBJ2-3; the TRBD1 assignment by TCRdb is unverifiable without DNA. Germline V gene sequence: CDR1 LGHNA, CDR2 YNFKEQ. This CDR3 comprises 17 residues. Here the CDR3 reads CASSQVTRGGEWDTQYF.

V usage is TRBV7-2 and J usage is TRBJ2-3; TCRdb's assignment of TRBD1 cannot be checked, as there is no DNA. This CDR3 region has 14 residues. CDR1 and CDR2 (germline): SGHTA, FQGNSA. The CDR3: CASSFRQGTDTQYF.

This CDR3 reads CASSPPEGPSYNEQFF. V usage is TRBV18 and J usage is TRBJ2-1. The CDR3 is 16 residues long. CDR1 is KGHSH and CDR2 is LQKENI in the germline V gene.

This chain links TRBV7-9 with TRBJ2-5; no DNA is available, so the TRBD2 call from TCRdb remains unchecked. CDR1 and CDR2 from the germline V gene are SEHNR and FQNEAQ (reference sequence). The CDR3 has 14 residues. CDR3 in amino acids: CASSSGLAWETQYF.

The CDR3 reads CSALARGSSYNEQFF. The chain is built from TRBV20-1 and TRBJ2-1; with no DNA, the TCRdb D assignment of TRBD2 cannot be verified. CDR3 size: 15 residues. The germline V gene encodes CDR1 DFQATT and CDR2 SNEGSKA (reference sequence).

The chain's CDR3 is CASSLHGGWQGYEQYF. This rearrangement joins TRBV27 to TRBJ2-7; TCRdb's D gene call, TRBD1, goes unchecked for lack of DNA. CDR3 size: 16 residues. The germline gives CDR1 MNHEY, CDR2 SMNVEV (reference sequence).

The V call is TRBV29-1, the J call TRBJ1-2; TCRdb returns TRBD1, unconfirmable since there is no DNA. Per the germline V gene, CDR1 is SQVTM and CDR2 is ANQGSEA. The CDR3 loop spans 15 amino acids. CDR3 in amino acids: CSVDPPRTGNYGYTF.

The V and J genes are TRBV20-1 and TRBJ2-1; TCRdb indicates TRBD1, and absent DNA this call remains unverified. Germline V CDR1 and CDR2: DFQATT, SNEGSKA (reference sequence). The CDR3 runs 15 residues. This CDR3 is CSARRWGARSYEQFF.

This sequence joins TRBV18 and TRBJ2-1; the TCRdb call, TRBD1, lacks DNA for checking. CDR3 length equals 15 residues. CDR1 and CDR2 (germline): KGHSH, LQKENI. The CDR3 protein is CASSPRGPPNNEQFF.

The rearrangement joins TRBV4-3 to TRBJ1-3. Germline V lookup: CDR1 LGHNA, CDR2 YSLEER. The CDR3 consists of 15 residues. The CDR3 loop reads CASSQDKRAGNTIYF.

The gene calls are TRBV6-6 and TRBJ2-5; the D call from TCRdb, TRBD1, cannot be confirmed without DNA. The CDR3 runs to 13 residues. The germline gives CDR1 MNHNY, CDR2 SVGAGI (reference sequence). The CDR3 spells CASTQGARETQYF.